The rows below give T cell receptor beta chains drawn from one sample of a study of cytomegalovirus exposure and HLA in healthy donors. Libraries were prepared by immunoSEQ multiplex PCR; TCRdb keeps only in-frame clonotypes and omits some of them. The data contain some 190,000 clones, 75% to 85% of them singletons. Sequenced input: PBMCs. The receptors come from a woman aged 50 to 60 in good health and CMV-seronegative. CDR3s include the opening cysteine and the closing phenylalanine or tryptophan. A D gene is named only where the DNA matches it firmly. Not every row has a clone size; where given, it reads once, few, many or a size class.

v_call,j_call,clone_size,d_call,cdr3_aa,cdr3_nt
TRBV11-2,TRBJ2-1,-,-,CASSFWEVLNNEQFF,TGTGCCAGCAGCTTCTGGGAGGTACTGAACAATGAGCAGTTCTTC
TRBV7-2,TRBJ2-3,-,TRBD2,CASSRTSGGSSSDVDTQYF,TGTGCCAGCAGCAGGACTAGCGGGGGGTCTTCCTCGGATGTAGATACGCAGTATTTT
TRBV28,TRBJ1-2,once,TRBD1,CATEDRQGPHYGYTF,TGTGCAACGGAGGATCGACAGGGACCCCACTATGGCTACACCTTC
TRBV13,TRBJ1-5,-,-,CASSLRGGGNQPQHF,TGTGCCAGCAGCTTAAGGGGGGGAGGCAATCAGCCCCAGCATTTT
TRBV6-4,TRBJ2-1,medium-sized,TRBD2,CASASGGAGEQFF,TGTGCCAGCGCTAGCGGGGGCGCGGGTGAGCAGTTCTTC
TRBV5-1,TRBJ2-1,few,TRBD2,CASSLGTSGRRIGNEQFF,TGCGCCAGCAGCTTAGGTACTAGCGGGAGACGAATCGGAAATGAGCAGTTCTTC
TRBV20-1,TRBJ2-7,-,-,CSARDDVAQYF,TGCAGTGCTAGAGATGATGTAGCGCAGTACTTC
TRBV19,TRBJ1-1,-,TRBD1,CASTKRQGTLNTEAFF,TGTGCCAGCACTAAAAGACAGGGGACATTGAACACTGAAGCTTTCTTT
TRBV2,TRBJ1-2,-,TRBD1,CASAAGGVGYGYTF,TGTGCCAGCGCGGCAGGGGGCGTCGGCTATGGCTACACCTTC
TRBV6-6,TRBJ2-7,-,-,CASSGDFIADSYEQYF,TGTGCCAGCAGTGGAGACTTCATAGCGGACTCCTACGAGCAGTACTTC
TRBV15,TRBJ1-2,-,TRBD1,CATSRKTGGDGYTF,TGTGCCACCAGCAGAAAGACAGGGGGGGATGGCTACACCTTC
TRBV7-2,TRBJ2-1,few,TRBD1,CASSFGQGADLQFF,TGTGCCAGCAGCTTCGGGCAGGGGGCGGACTTGCAGTTCTTC
TRBV28,TRBJ1-4,-,TRBD1,CASSKRRQGVEKLFF,TGTGCCAGCAGTAAACGTAGACAGGGGGTTGAAAAACTGTTTTTT
TRBV6-6,TRBJ2-5,-,-,CASTDSLVGETQHF,TGTGCCAGCACGGACAGCCTCGTAGGGGAGACCCAGCACTTC
TRBV19,TRBJ1-5,-,-,CASKENIYQPQHF,TGTGCCAGTAAGGAGAATATCTATCAGCCCCAGCATTTT
TRBV5-1,TRBJ1-4,once,-,CASSQWDIATNEKLFF,TGCGCCAGCAGCCAATGGGACATCGCAACTAATGAAAAACTGTTTTTT
TRBV5-1,TRBJ1-1,-,TRBD1,CASSRNRGDTAAFF,TGCGCCAGCAGCAGAAACAGGGGGGACACTGCAGCTTTCTTT
TRBV4-3,TRBJ2-1,few,TRBD2,CASSQVSGGEPSSYNEQFF,TGCGCCAGCAGCCAAGTGAGCGGGGGCGAACCCAGCTCCTACAATGAGCAGTTCTTC
TRBV7-9,TRBJ2-3,-,TRBD2,CASSLGRAGERTDTQYF,TGTGCCAGCAGCTTAGGCCGCGCGGGAGAGAGGACAGATACGCAGTATTTT
TRBV5-4,TRBJ2-2,-,TRBD1,CASSLEVGTALSGELFF,TGTGCCAGCAGCTTGGAAGTTGGGACAGCTCTTTCCGGGGAGCTGTTTTTT
TRBV4-3,TRBJ1-4,-,-,CASSQDSRANEKLFF,TGCGCCAGCAGCCAAGATTCCAGGGCTAATGAAAAACTGTTTTTT
TRBV6-1,TRBJ2-4,-,-,CASSDTSGVGNIQYF,TGTGCCAGCAGTGATACTAGTGGAGTCGGAAACATTCAGTACTTC
TRBV5-1,TRBJ2-3,-,TRBD2,CASMATSGSTDTQYF,TGCGCCAGCATGGCTACTAGCGGGAGCACAGATACGCAGTATTTT
TRBV7-2,TRBJ2-3,-,-,CASSFAGSSTDTQYF,TGTGCCAGCAGCTTTGCCGGGTCTAGCACAGATACGCAGTATTTT
TRBV25-1,TRBJ1-2,-,-,CASSNQNLPGYTF,TGTGCCAGCAGTAATCAGAATCTGCCTGGCTACACCTTC
TRBV6-6,TRBJ2-3,-,-,CASSYPGGTDTQYF,TGTGCCAGCAGTTACCCAGGGGGGACAGATACGCAGTATTTT
TRBV5-1,TRBJ2-3,-,TRBD2,CASSQRDGTDTQYF,TGCGCCAGCAGCCAGCGGGACGGCACAGATACGCAGTATTTT
TRBV15,TRBJ1-4,few,TRBD1,CATSRAGTVRSNEKLFF,TGTGCCACCAGTAGAGCCGGGACAGTGCGATCTAATGAAAAACTGTTTTTT
TRBV4-2,TRBJ2-1,-,TRBD2,CASSQIRTGRKGEQFF,TGTGCCAGCAGCCAGATACGCACCGGGAGGAAGGGGGAGCAGTTCTTC
TRBV6-5,TRBJ2-1,-,-,CASSYPPGNEQFF,TGTGCCAGCAGTTACCCCCCAGGGAATGAGCAGTTCTTC
TRBV10-3,TRBJ2-1,once,TRBD2,CAISEMTSEQFF,TGTGCCATCAGTGAGATGACTAGCGAGCAGTTCTTC
TRBV4-2,TRBJ2-7,-,TRBD2,CASSPAGTNYEQYF,TGTGCCAGCAGCCCGGCTGGGACTAACTACGAGCAGTACTTC
TRBV7-2,TRBJ2-7,-,-,CASSLIGRPPFYEQYF,TGTGCCAGCAGCCTGATAGGGAGGCCCCCCTTCTACGAGCAGTACTTC
TRBV7-6,TRBJ2-3,-,-,CASSPFRADTQYF,TGTGCCAGCAGCCCCTTTCGAGCAGATACGCAGTATTTT
TRBV2,TRBJ2-2,-,TRBD1,CASSNPRDRNTGELFF,TGTGCCAGCAGCAACCCCCGGGACAGGAACACCGGGGAGCTGTTTTTT
TRBV13,TRBJ1-2,-,-,CASSSDGGRSYTF,TGTGCCAGCAGCTCGGATGGTGGCAGGAGCTACACCTTC
TRBV7-2,TRBJ2-3,once,TRBD1,CASSSQTGSSTDTQYF,TGTGCCAGCAGCTCTCAGACAGGGTCTAGCACAGATACGCAGTATTTT
TRBV6-1,TRBJ1-5,-,-,CASSGTAYNQPQHF,TGTGCCAGCAGTGGGACAGCTTACAATCAGCCCCAGCATTTT
TRBV7-2,TRBJ2-1,-,TRBD2,CASSFQLAGYNEQFF,TGTGCCAGCAGCTTTCAACTAGCGGGGTACAATGAGCAGTTCTTC
TRBV7-2,TRBJ2-7,-,TRBD2,CASSPSSGTTYEQYF,TGTGCCAGCAGCCCTTCGTCAGGGACTACCTACGAGCAGTACTTC
TRBV5-6,TRBJ1-2,-,-,CASSLRGGSGYGYTF,TGTGCCAGCAGCTTGAGAGGTGGTTCTGGCTATGGCTACACCTTC
TRBV10-3,TRBJ2-7,-,TRBD2,CAISGAPSGSYEQYF,TGTGCCATCAGTGGGGCACCTAGCGGTTCCTACGAGCAGTACTTC
TRBV2,TRBJ1-1,-,-,CASSGLGKAGTEAFF,TGTGCCAGCAGTGGATTGGGGAAAGCGGGCACTGAAGCTTTCTTT
TRBV19,TRBJ2-7,-,TRBD1,CASSTRDRVHEQYF,TGTGCCAGTAGTACCCGGGACAGGGTCCACGAGCAGTACTTC
TRBV6-5,TRBJ2-1,-,-,CASSYNREYEQFF,TGTGCCAGCAGTTACAACAGGGAGTATGAGCAGTTCTTC
TRBV7-9,TRBJ1-1,few,TRBD1,CASSLPGQGNTEAFF,TGTGCCAGCAGCTTACCGGGACAGGGGAACACTGAAGCTTTCTTT
TRBV6-1,TRBJ1-4,few,TRBD1,CASSEYGQGEKLFF,TGTGCCAGCAGTGAATACGGACAGGGGGAAAAACTGTTTTTT
TRBV7-9,TRBJ2-3,-,TRBD2,CSSSLGLAPDTQYF,TGTTCCAGCAGCTTAGGACTAGCGCCAGATACGCAGTATTTT
TRBV5-4,TRBJ1-1,-,-,CASSLEIGTEAFF,TGTGCCAGCAGCCTGGAAATCGGCACTGAAGCTTTCTTT
TRBV28,TRBJ1-2,-,-,CAVAGYQGGYTF,TGTGCCGTAGCAGGGTATCAGGGTGGCTACACCTTC
TRBV7-2,TRBJ2-3,-,TRBD2,CASSLAHGGGGTDTQYF,TGTGCCAGCAGCTTAGCGCACGGCGGGGGTGGCACAGATACGCAGTATTTT
TRBV4-3,TRBJ2-4,-,TRBD2,CASSQSASGTVGQYF,TGCGCCAGCAGCCAATCAGCTAGCGGGACGGTCGGTCAGTACTTC
TRBV6-1,TRBJ2-7,-,-,CASSFGLIYEQYF,TGTGCCAGCAGCTTCGGACTCATCTACGAGCAGTACTTC